This T cell receptor (beta chain) was retrieved from a study of post-analysis software for immune sequencing data. In the case of this clonotype: Antigen specificity is unknown.

The CDR3 has 15 amino acids. Per the germline V gene, CDR1 is MGHDK and CDR2 is SYGVNS. V was cut by 3 bases and J by 0 bases, with 9 bases left in between. Study-level findings and limits: People with multiple sclerosis had a significantly lower normalized Chao1 diversity than controls did. The five TRBV segments detected at higher frequency in patients than in controls included TRBV5-6, TRBV5-1 and TRBV20-1. Under the F measure, samples that were prepared in one batch clustered strongly together.

The TCR beta cDNA libraries carried unique molecular identifiers. About 500,000 cDNA molecules came from around 1 to 9.1 million T cells. TCRdb analysed the PCR reads with MiXCR anew, one entry per CDR3 protein. The sample carries about 460,000 distinct CDR3 sequences, 40% to 55% recorded once. The V call is TRBV25-1, the J call TRBJ2-1; D assignment may be TRBD1 or TRBD2 (6 bases each). The material sequenced was blood. The receptor was derived from a girl under 18 with multiple sclerosis. CDR3 sequence (DNA): TGTGCCAGCAGTGAGGAGGGGGGCTCCTACAATGAGCAGTTCTTC. It translates to CASSEEGGSYNEQFF.